There are a few counts of the clone carrying this T cell receptor beta chain. The antigen is undetermined. This sample was included in a study of blood T cells in healthy people across ages. Findings and limits, study-wide: Researchers deemed the diversity estimates from one million T cells underestimates.

PCR was performed a second time for 7 to 11 cycles using a sample-barcoded 5' primer and a J-beta primer mix. From the 5' RACE reads, TCRdb called clonotypes with MiXCR, one entry per CDR3 protein. The sample records more than 900,000 distinct CDR3 sequences, just under 30% being singletons. The CDR3 is made up of 15 amino acids. Looked up from germline, CDR1 is SEHNR and CDR2 is FQNEAQ (reference sequence). V shed 6 bases, J shed 2 bases, and the junction held 5 bases outside the gene matches. This same sample was also part of a study on T cells of mothers and their children.

The V call is TRBV7-9, the J call TRBJ2-7, with 12 bases identical to TRBD1. Sample: blood. The receptor was derived from a woman aged 40 to 49 in good health. For the CDR3, the DNA is TGTGCCAGCAGACGAGGGACAGGGGGCACCTACGAGCAGTACTTC. Protein product: CASRRGTGGTYEQYF.